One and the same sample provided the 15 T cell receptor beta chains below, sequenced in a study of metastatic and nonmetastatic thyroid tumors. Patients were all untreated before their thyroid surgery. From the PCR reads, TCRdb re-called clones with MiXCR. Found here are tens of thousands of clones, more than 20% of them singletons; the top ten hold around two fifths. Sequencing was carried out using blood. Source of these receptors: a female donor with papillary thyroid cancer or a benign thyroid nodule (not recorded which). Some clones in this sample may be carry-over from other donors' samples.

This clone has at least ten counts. The CDR3 here is CASTGLNIQYF. CDR3 DNA sequence: TGTGCCAGTACGGGCCTAAACATTCAGTACTTC. V gene TRBV19 combines with J gene TRBJ2-4, with D unresolved. V was cut by 7 bases and J by 6 bases, with 7 bases left in between. This CDR3 has 11 amino acids. Germline V lookup: CDR1 LNHDA, CDR2 SQIVND (reference sequence).

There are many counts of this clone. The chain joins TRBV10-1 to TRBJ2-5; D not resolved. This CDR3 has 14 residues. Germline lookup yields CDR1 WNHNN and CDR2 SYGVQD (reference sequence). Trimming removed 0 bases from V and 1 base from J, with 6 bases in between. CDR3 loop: CASSESTVQETQYF. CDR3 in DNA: TGCGCCAGCAGTGAGTCGACGGTCCAAGAGACCCAGTACTTC.

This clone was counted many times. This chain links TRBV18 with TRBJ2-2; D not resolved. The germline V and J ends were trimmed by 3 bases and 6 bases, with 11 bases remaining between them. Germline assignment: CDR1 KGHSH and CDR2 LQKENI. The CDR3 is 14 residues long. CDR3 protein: CASSPEPGAGELFF. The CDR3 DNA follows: TGTGCCAGCTCACCCGAACCTGGGGCCGGGGAGCTGTTTTTT.

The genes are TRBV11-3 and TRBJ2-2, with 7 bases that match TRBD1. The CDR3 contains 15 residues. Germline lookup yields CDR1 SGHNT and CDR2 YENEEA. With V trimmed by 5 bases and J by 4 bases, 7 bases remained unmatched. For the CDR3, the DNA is TGTGCCAGCAGCGCCCGACAGGGTAGCACCGGGGAGCTGTTTTTT. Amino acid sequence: CASSARQGSTGELFF.

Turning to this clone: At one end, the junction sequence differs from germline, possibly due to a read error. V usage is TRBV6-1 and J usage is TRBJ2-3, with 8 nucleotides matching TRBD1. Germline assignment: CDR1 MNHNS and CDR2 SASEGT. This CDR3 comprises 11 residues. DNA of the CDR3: TGTGCGGGACAGGTTGCAGATACTGAGTTTTTT. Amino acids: CAGQVADTEFF.

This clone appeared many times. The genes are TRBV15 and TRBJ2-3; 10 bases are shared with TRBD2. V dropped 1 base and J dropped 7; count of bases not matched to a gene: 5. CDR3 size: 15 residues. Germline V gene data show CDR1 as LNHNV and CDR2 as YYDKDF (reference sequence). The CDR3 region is CATSRAAGGPYTQYF. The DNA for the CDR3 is TGTGCCACCAGCAGAGCAGCGGGGGGGCCTTATACGCAGTATTTT.

In DNA form, the CDR3 reads TGTGCCAGCAGCCGGGACACCGGCTATGGCTACACCTTC. As protein: CASSRDTGYGYTF. This chain uses TRBV7-3 with TRBJ1-2, with D perhaps matching TRBD1 (6 bases). Per germline, CDR1 SGHTA and CDR2 FQGTGA. The V gene lost 5 bases and the J gene lost 4 bases, with 11 bases spanning the gap. This CDR3 region has 13 residues.

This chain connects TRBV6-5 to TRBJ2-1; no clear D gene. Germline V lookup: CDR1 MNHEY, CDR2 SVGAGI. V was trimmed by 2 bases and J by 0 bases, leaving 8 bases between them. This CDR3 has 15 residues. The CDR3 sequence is CASSYRIISYNEQFF. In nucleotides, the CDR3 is TGTGCCAGCAGTTACAGGATTATCTCCTACAATGAGCAGTTCTTC.

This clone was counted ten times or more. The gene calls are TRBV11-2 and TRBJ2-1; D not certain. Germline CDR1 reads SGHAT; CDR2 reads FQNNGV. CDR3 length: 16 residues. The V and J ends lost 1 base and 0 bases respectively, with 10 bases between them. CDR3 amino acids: CASSLGAESSYNEQFF. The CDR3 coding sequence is TGTGCCAGCAGCTTAGGGGCAGAGAGCTCCTACAATGAGCAGTTCTTC. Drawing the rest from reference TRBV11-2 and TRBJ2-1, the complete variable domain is EAGVAQSPRYKIIEKRQSVAFWCNPISGHATLYWYQQILGQGPKLLIQFQNNGVVDDSQLPKDRFSAERLKGVDSTLKIQPAKLEDSAVYLCASSLGAESSYNEQFFGPGTRLTVL.

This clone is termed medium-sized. The CDR3 is CASSLISGNTIYF. The CDR3 DNA sequence: TGTGCCAGCAGTTTGATCTCTGGAAACACCATATATTTT. This rearrangement joins TRBV12-3 or TRBV12-4 to TRBJ1-3; D remains unclear. V dropped 3 bases and J dropped 0 bases, with 3 bases sitting between them. This CDR3 has 13 residues.

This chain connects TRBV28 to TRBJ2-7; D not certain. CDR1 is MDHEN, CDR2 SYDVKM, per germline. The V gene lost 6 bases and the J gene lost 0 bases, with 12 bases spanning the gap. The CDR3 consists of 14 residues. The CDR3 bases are TGTGCCAGCAGACCCTCACGGATCTCCTACGAGCAGTACTTC. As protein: CASRPSRISYEQYF.

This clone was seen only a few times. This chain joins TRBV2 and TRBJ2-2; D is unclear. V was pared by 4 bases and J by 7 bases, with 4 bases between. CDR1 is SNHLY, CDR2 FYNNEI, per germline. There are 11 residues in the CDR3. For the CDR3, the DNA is TGTGCCAGCAGTGCTAGCGGGGAGCTGTTTTTT. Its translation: CASSASGELFF.

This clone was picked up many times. The CDR3 DNA is TGCGCCAGCAGCCCGGGGACCGCCGGAAATCAGCCCCAGCATTTT. Its protein is CASSPGTAGNQPQHF. The chain recombines TRBV5-1 with TRBJ1-5; the D gene is possibly TRBD1 (5 bases). V was pared by 4 bases and J by 4 bases, with 15 bases between. Germline V gene sequence: CDR1 SGHRS, CDR2 YFSETQ. The CDR3 runs to 15 residues.

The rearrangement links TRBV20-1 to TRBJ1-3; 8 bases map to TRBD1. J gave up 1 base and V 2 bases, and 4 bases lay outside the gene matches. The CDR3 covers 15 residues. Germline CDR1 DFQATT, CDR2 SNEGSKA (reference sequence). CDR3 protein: CSARPDRESGNTIYF. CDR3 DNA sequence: TGCAGTGCTAGACCGGACAGGGAGTCTGGAAACACCATATATTTT.

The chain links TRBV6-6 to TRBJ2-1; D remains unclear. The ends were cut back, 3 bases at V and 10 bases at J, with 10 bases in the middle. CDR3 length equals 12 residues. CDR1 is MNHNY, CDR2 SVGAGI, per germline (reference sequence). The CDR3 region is CASSYLGGEQFF. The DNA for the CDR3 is TGTGCCAGCAGTTATTTAGGTGGGGAGCAGTTCTTC.